This T cell receptor (beta chain) was sequenced during a study of T-cell reconstitution after alpha-beta-depleted transplantation in children (dated by TCRdb to between 2015 and 2016). About the study as a whole: Using TCR repertoire profiling, the study quantitatively followed how T-cell immune reconstitution unfolded in children after TCRalphabeta/CD19-depleted allogeneic hematopoietic cell transplantation.

A remark on this clonotype: Its antigen remains undetermined. Per-base quality was not reported, and no clone a single base away is much larger than it.

Library creation used PCR. TCRdb records Illumina HiSeq 2500 as the sequencer. Molecular barcoding was employed in the preparation of TCR libraries, with unique molecular identifiers being used to normalize TCRbeta repertoire quantification. TCRdb cleaned the public reads at Q25 with fastp, built clones with MiXCR and kept in-frame beta chains. When rows share a CDR3 protein, they turn into one entry using the most common DNA and genes. The sample data list about 500,000 distinct CDR3 sequences, and 30% to 35% of these were observed just once. The top ten constitute around 2.4% of the sample. The sequencing used PBMCs from the stem cell graft donor, collected from the stem cell graft. This TCR came from a human donor who donated a stem cell graft to a child with aplastic anemia.

The sequenced DNA is TGTGCCAGCTCACCACCGTCTAGCGAGAGCACAGATACGCAGTATTTT. Its translation reads: CASSPPSSESTDTQYF. Rearrangement joined TRBV18 to TRBJ2-3; the D region possibly corresponds to TRBD2 (6 bases align). V is cut by 0 bases and J by 0 bases, and the space between the germline ends is 10 bases. The germline V gene supplies CDR1 KGHSH and CDR2 LQKENI. From cysteine to phenylalanine, the CDR3 is 16 amino acids long. Only the CDR3 DNA stays, 48 bases, in frame from base 1.